The present TCR beta chain was sequenced within a study of OX40 agonist ivuxolimab in advanced cancers. On the study more broadly: Patients were treated with ivuxolimab, an agonistic anti-OX40 (CD134) antibody. Of the patients, three showed partial responses, one with hepatocellular carcinoma and two with cutaneous melanoma.

Germline loops: CDR1 SSHAT, CDR2 FNYEAQ (reference sequence). CDR3 length: 16 amino acids. TCRdb's table, derived via immunoSEQ multiplex PCR, lists solely in-frame clones and lacks some. The table has about 81,000 clones, more than 70% seen once. Study results and limitations: Compared with CD4+, CD8+ T cells on average had more expanded clones.

For this clone: Its specificity is unknown. The junction differs from germline at one of its ends, possibly a read error.

Sequenced here: CD4+ or CD8+ T cells sorted from blood, sampled in a trial of the OX40 agonist ivuxolimab. The rearrangement links TRBV7-7 to TRBJ2-7; 13 bases align to TRBD2. The origin of this receptor is an adult with an advanced solid tumor such as melanoma, head and neck, liver or kidney cancer. The CDR3, as DNA: TGTGCTAGCAGCCGCCGGACTAGCGGGGGATCCTACGAGCAGTACTTC. Translation gives CASSRRTSGGSYEQYF. The full variable domain, its missing parts supplied by reference TRBV7-7 and TRBJ2-7, is GAGVSQSPRYKVTKRGQDVTLRCDPISSHATLYWYQQALGQGPEFLTYFNYEAQPDKSGLPSDRFSAERPEGSISTLTIQRTEQRDSAMYRCASSRRTSGGSYEQYFGPGTRLTVT.